This T cell receptor (beta chain) was retrieved from a study of blood T cell repertoires in COVID-19. Whole-study context: COVID-19 samples collected from the United States, Italy and Spain covered acute and convalescent phases.

The CDR3 contains 17 residues. V lost 1 base, J lost 0 bases, and 8 bases stayed unmatched. Germline V gene sequence: CDR1 SGHAT, CDR2 FQNNGV. Here immunoSEQ multiplex PCR was the method, and the copy in TCRdb shows in-frame clones only, minus some. The data show more than 250,000 clones, over 75% seen once. Assignment of participants to cohorts was predicated upon participant-reported clinical history. Cohort 3 donors counted as recovered after two negative PCRs, clearance, or resolved symptoms. This clone was observed a handful of times. The V call is TRBV11-2, the J call TRBJ1-2, with TRBD1 identical over 7 bases. The source material was PBMCs or T cells enriched from blood (not recorded which). This TCR was sampled from a woman in her thirties who had recovered from COVID-19. The CDR3 reads CASSLARGRATNYGYTF. For the CDR3, the DNA is TGTGCCAGCAGCTTAGCAAGGGGGCGCGCCACTAACTATGGCTACACCTTC.